Listed here is a single T cell receptor (beta chain). The sample belongs to a study of blood T cell repertoires in COVID-19. Study context: Sites in the United States, Italy and Spain provided acute and convalescent COVID-19 samples. In each case, the material was cDNA or gDNA derived from T cells, B-cell-depleted T cells, or PBMCs.

The germline V gene encodes CDR1 SGHTA and CDR2 FQGTGA. The CDR3 is 19 residues long. The ends lost 4 bases at V and 0 bases at J; junction bases unmatched: 12. The authors' processing: Reference gene primer amplification gave estimated nucleated cell counts. Only in-frame clones appear in the TCRdb table, and some are missing; sequencing was by immunoSEQ multiplex PCR. V and J calls plus clone size are reproduced from that table; the DNA served to infer D and trimming. The sample consists of about 150,000 clones, around 84% of them appearing once. Sequencing was carried out using peripheral blood. The TCR sequence derives from a man aged 50 to 59 with active or convalescent COVID-19. The rearrangement uses TRBV7-3 and TRBJ2-3; TRBD2 matches at 11 bases. CDR3 DNA sequence: TGTGCCAGCAGCTCACTCCCCCGACTAGCGGGGACTAGCACAGATACGCAGTATTTT. Encoded protein: CASSSLPRLAGTSTDTQYF.